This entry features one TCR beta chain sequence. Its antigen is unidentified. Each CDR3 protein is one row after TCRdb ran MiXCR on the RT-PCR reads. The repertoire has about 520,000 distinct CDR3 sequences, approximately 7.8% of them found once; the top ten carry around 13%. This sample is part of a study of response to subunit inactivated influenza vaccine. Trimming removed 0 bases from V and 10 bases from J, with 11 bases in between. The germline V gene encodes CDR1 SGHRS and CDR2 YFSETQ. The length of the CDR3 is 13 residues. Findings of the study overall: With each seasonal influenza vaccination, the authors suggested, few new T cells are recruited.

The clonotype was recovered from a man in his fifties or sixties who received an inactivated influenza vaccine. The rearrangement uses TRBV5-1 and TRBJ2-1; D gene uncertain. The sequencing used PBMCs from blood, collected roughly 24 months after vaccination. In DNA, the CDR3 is TGCGCCAGCAGCTTGGCCCAGACGCGCGAGCAGTTCTTC. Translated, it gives CASSLAQTREQFF.